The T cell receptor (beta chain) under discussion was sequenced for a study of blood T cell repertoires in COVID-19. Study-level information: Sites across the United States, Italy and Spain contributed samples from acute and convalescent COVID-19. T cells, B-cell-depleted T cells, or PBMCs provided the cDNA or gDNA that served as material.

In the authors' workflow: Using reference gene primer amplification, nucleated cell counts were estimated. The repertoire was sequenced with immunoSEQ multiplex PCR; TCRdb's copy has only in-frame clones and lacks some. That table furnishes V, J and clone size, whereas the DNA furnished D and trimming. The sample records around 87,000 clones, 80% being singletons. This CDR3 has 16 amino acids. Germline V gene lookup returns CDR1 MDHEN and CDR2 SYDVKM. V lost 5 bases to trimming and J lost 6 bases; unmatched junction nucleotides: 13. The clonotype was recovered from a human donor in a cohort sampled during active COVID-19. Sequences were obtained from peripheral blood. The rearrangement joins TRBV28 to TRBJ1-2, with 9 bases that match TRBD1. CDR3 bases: TGTGCCAGCAGTCAATTCATCGGGACAGGGACAAATGGCTACACCTTC. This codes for CASSQFIGTGTNGYTF.